A single sample is the source of the 14 T cell receptor beta chains below, sequenced in a study of T-cell memory formation after mild COVID-19 (dated by TCRdb to about 2021). Library construction relied on 5' RACE. The instrument given in TCRdb is Illumina NovaSeq 6000. The raw public reads went through TCRdb reprocessing: fastp at Q25, MiXCR clone calling, in-frame beta chains kept. Every distinct CDR3 protein forms one entry, paired with its most common genes and DNA. Here the sample has 350,000 to 500,000 distinct CDR3 sequences; more than 15% occur a single time. The top ten clones comprise 20% to 25% of the sample. The sequenced material came from PBMCs or a T cell subset sorted from them (not recorded which). The receptors were sampled from a man between 18 and 29 years old who had mild COVID-19 (a few samples of this study predate the infection). The sample titles of this study are shuffled in the database, so cell type and time point are left out; the donor was told from shared clones.

This clonotype was counted a few times. CDR3 sequence: CAIRRLAGDSGELFF. CDR3 DNA sequence: TGTGCCATCAGGCGACTAGCGGGGGACAGCGGGGAGCTGTTTTTT. The chain uses TRBV10-3 and TRBJ2-2; 12 positions agree with TRBD2. Trimming at V came to 6 bases and at J to 7 bases, leaving 6 bases not matched to a gene. Germline CDR1 and CDR2: ENHRY and SYGVKD. This CDR3 contains 15 residues.

This clonotype was seen more than once but under ten times. V gene TRBV20-1 combines with J gene TRBJ1-5; maybe TRBD1 (5 bases). Between the trimmed V and J ends, which lost 3 bases and 5 bases, there was a span of 17 bases. The CDR3 contains 15 residues. Germline V gives CDR1 DFQATT, CDR2 SNEGSKA (reference sequence). The CDR3: CSARPPGARDQPQHF. DNA of the CDR3: TGCAGTGCTAGGCCCCCCGGGGCCCGCGATCAGCCCCAGCATTTT.

The chain employs TRBV9 and TRBJ2-1; D gene unclear. V lost 3 bases and J lost 4, with 8 bases in between. The CDR3 is 13 amino acids. Germline CDR1 is SGDLS and CDR2 is YYNGEE. The DNA for the CDR3 is TGTGCCAGCAGCGAAAAAGGGTACAATGAGCAGTTCTTC. It translates to CASSEKGYNEQFF.

V and J are TRBV4-3 and TRBJ2-1, with a possible D match to TRBD1 (5 bases). V lost 0 bases and J lost 5, with 11 bases in between. Germline-derived CDR1 and CDR2 are LGHNA and YSLEER. The CDR3 sequence is 15 residues long. The CDR3 here is CASSQDMGLNNEQFF. The CDR3 DNA follows: TGCGCCAGCAGCCAAGACATGGGGCTAAACAATGAGCAGTTCTTC.

The chain couples TRBV28 to TRBJ2-5; tentative D call: TRBD1 (5 bases). V was clipped by 5 bases and J by 4 bases, with 20 bases between them. The CDR3 length is 16 residues. Germline values: CDR1 MDHEN, CDR2 SYDVKM. As DNA, the CDR3 is TGTGCCAGCAGTGCCCCTTCCGCAGGGTCCGGAGAGACCCAGTACTTC. This codes for CASSAPSAGSGETQYF.

Only a few counts were recorded for this clonotype. The chain has TRBV3-1 and TRBJ2-2; no definite D call. CDR1 is LGHDT and CDR2 is YNNKEL in the germline V gene (reference sequence). The ends were cut back, 6 bases at V and 4 bases at J, with 9 bases in the middle. CDR3 length: 13 amino acids. This CDR3 is CASSFATTGELFF. The CDR3 nucleotides are TGTGCCAGCAGTTTCGCCACCACCGGGGAGCTGTTTTTT.

V usage is TRBV6-2 or TRBV6-3 and J usage is TRBJ2-5; weak D call: TRBD2 (6 bases). The V gene lost 4 bases and the J gene lost 3 bases, with 9 bases spanning the gap. This CDR3 region has 13 residues. Looked up from germline, CDR1 is MNHEY and CDR2 is SVGEGT. CDR3 protein: CASSFWREETQYF. The DNA of the CDR3 is TGTGCCAGCAGTTTTTGGAGGGAAGAGACCCAGTACTTC.

The rearrangement links TRBV20-1 to TRBJ1-5; TRBD1 is a possible D gene (6 bases). CDR3 length equals 16 residues. V was pared by 0 bases and J by 2 bases, with 14 bases between. Germline lookup yields CDR1 DFQATT and CDR2 SNEGSKA (reference sequence). As DNA, the CDR3 is TGCAGTGCTAGAGATACGGGGGCCCCTGGCAATCAGCCCCAGCATTTT. Its protein is CSARDTGAPGNQPQHF.

This clonotype occurred a few times. The rearrangement joins TRBV20-1 to TRBJ1-5, with TRBD1 matching over 9 bases. The germline gives CDR1 DFQATT, CDR2 SNEGSKA (reference sequence). The CDR3 is 14 amino acids. V lost 6 bases, J lost 5 bases, and 8 bases stayed unmatched. The CDR3 here is CSAPEQGADQPQHF. For the CDR3, the DNA is TGCAGTGCACCTGAACAGGGGGCCGATCAGCCCCAGCATTTT.

This clonotype was counted a few times. The chain recombines TRBV6-2 or TRBV6-3 with TRBJ2-7; no reliable D call. Trimming pared 2 bases from V and 2 bases from J, leaving 10 bases between. CDR1 is MNHEY and CDR2 is SVGEGT in the germline V gene. The CDR3 has 14 residues. CDR3 DNA sequence: TGTGCCAGCAGTTACGGGCGCAGGCCCTACGAGCAGTACTTC. Translation gives CASSYGRRPYEQYF.

V gene TRBV11-2 combines with J gene TRBJ2-7; D possibly matches TRBD1 or TRBD2 (5 bases each). Germline V CDR1 and CDR2: SGHAT, FQNNGV. V lost 5 bases and J 0 bases, leaving 17 bases between the germline ends. CDR3 length: 16 residues. The DNA of the CDR3 is TGTGCCAGCAGCCCCTTGAGGGGCCCGAGCTCCTACGAGCAGTACTTC. This translates into CASSPLRGPSSYEQYF.

The chain uses TRBV5-6 and TRBJ2-2; possible D gene TRBD1, 5 bases. With 1 base removed from V and 7 bases from J, the gap between germline ends came to 14 bases. CDR3 length: 15 residues. The V gene's germline CDR1 is SGHDT and CDR2 YYEEEE. CDR3 sequence (DNA): TGTGCCAGCAGCTTGCGTGGACACCTTGTCGGGGAGCTGTTTTTT. Its protein is CASSLRGHLVGELFF.

The chain couples TRBV29-1 to TRBJ2-7; either TRBD1 or TRBD2 may supply D (5 bases each). The V gene lost 3 bases and the J gene lost 2 bases, with 14 bases spanning the gap. This CDR3 spans 14 amino acids. Germline loops: CDR1 SQVTM, CDR2 ANQGSEA. CDR3 sequence reads: CSVDLRGRPYEQYF. In DNA, the CDR3 is TGCAGCGTTGATCTTCGGGGCAGACCCTACGAGCAGTACTTC.

The chain links TRBV4-3 to TRBJ2-5, with D perhaps being TRBD1 or TRBD2 (5 bases each). Germline V gene sequence: CDR1 LGHNA, CDR2 YSLEER. The CDR3 is 16 residues long. The V end was cut by 0 bases, the J end by 5 bases, with 16 bases between. CDR3 DNA sequence: TGCGCCAGCAGCCAAGATAGGTGGCTAGGGGAGGAGACCCAGTACTTC. This gives the protein CASSQDRWLGEETQYF.